The 25 T cell receptor beta chains listed next were all sequenced from one sample in a study of graft-versus-host responses after intestinal transplantation. Generated by immunoSEQ multiplex PCR, the TCRdb table keeps only in-frame clones and is missing some. The profile shows 90,000 to 100,000 clones, approximately 85% of them singletons. Specimen: PBMCs, collected 255 days after intestinal transplant. These receptors were taken from a human patient who received an intestinal transplant, so some T cells may come from the graft donor.

The V call is TRBV5-1, the J call TRBJ1-2, with D perhaps TRBD1 (5 bases). The CDR3 extends over 15 amino acids. Trimming pared 5 bases from V and 4 bases from J, leaving 18 bases between. Germline CDR1 and CDR2: SGHRS and YFSETQ. Here the CDR3 DNA reads TGCGCCAGCAGAATTACAGGCCGCCCGGGCTATGGCTACACCTTC. Translated, it gives CASRITGRPGYGYTF.

The chain carries TRBV28 and TRBJ1-4; TRBD1 is a possible D gene (5 bases). Per germline, CDR1 MDHEN and CDR2 SYDVKM. This CDR3 comprises 12 residues. V lost 10 bases to trimming and J lost 6 bases, with 12 bases between them. This CDR3 is CATRQWDEKLFF. As DNA, the CDR3 is TGTGCCACAAGACAGTGGGATGAAAAACTGTTTTTT. Full variable domain (remainder filled in from reference TRBV28 and TRBJ1-4): DVKVTQSSRYLVKRTGEKVFLECVQDMDHENMFWYRQDPGLGLRLIYFSYDVKMKEKGDIPEGYSVSREKKERFSLILESASTNQTSMYLCATRQWDEKLFFGSGTQLSVL.

The chain is built from TRBV29-1 and TRBJ1-2; 11 bases match TRBD1. CDR1 and CDR2 (germline): SQVTM, ANQGSEA. The CDR3 sequence is 13 residues long. Trimming cost V 5 bases and J 5 bases; bases outside gene matches: 4. The CDR3 is CSVRGQGDYGYTF. DNA of the CDR3: TGCAGCGTTCGGGGACAGGGGGATTATGGCTACACCTTC.

This sequence joins TRBV18 and TRBJ2-7, with TRBD1 identical over 9 bases. Germline assignment: CDR1 KGHSH and CDR2 LQKENI. The junction had 16 bases not matched to a gene; V was cut back by 6 bases and J by 4 bases. The length of the CDR3 is 17 residues. CDR3 region: CASSPTSRDRGGYEQYF. The CDR3 coding sequence is TGTGCCAGCTCTCCCACCAGCCGAGACAGGGGGGGTTACGAGCAGTACTTC.

The chain has TRBV6-1 and TRBJ2-4; TRBD1 is a possible D gene (6 bases). The ends were cut back, 3 bases at V and 5 bases at J, with 8 bases in the middle. The CDR3 runs 13 residues. Germline V gene lookup returns CDR1 MNHNS and CDR2 SASEGT. The CDR3 DNA is TGTGCCAGCAGTGAGGGGGCGCAAAACATTCAGTACTTC. It encodes CASSEGAQNIQYF.

This sequence joins TRBV27 and TRBJ2-2; D is undetermined. Germline assignment: CDR1 MNHEY and CDR2 SMNVEV (reference sequence). The CDR3 runs to 15 residues. V was cut by 6 bases and J by 1 base, with 12 bases left in between. The CDR3 spells CASSGSRWNTGELFF. CDR3 DNA: TGTGCCAGCAGCGGATCACGTTGGAACACCGGGGAGCTGTTTTTT.

This CDR3 reads CASSLDTSYEQYF. CDR3 DNA: TGTGCCAGCAGTTTAGACACCTCCTACGAGCAGTACTTC. The V gene is TRBV28, the J gene TRBJ2-7; D uncertain. This CDR3 spans 13 amino acids. Germline CDR1 and CDR2: MDHEN and SYDVKM. Trimming cost V 2 bases and J 0 bases, with 5 bases left between them.

The CDR3 DNA reads as TGCGCCAGCAGACGGACTAGCGGGAGGGGTCGGATACCCTACAATGAGCAGTTCTTC. Amino acid sequence: CASRRTSGRGRIPYNEQFF. The chain uses TRBV10-2 and TRBJ2-1, with 15 bases fitting TRBD2. This CDR3 region has 19 residues. Germline V gene sequence: CDR1 WSHSY, CDR2 SAAADI. The ends lost 6 bases at V and 2 bases at J; junction bases unmatched: 11.

The chain has TRBV28 and TRBJ1-5, with TRBD1 matching 9 bases. The CDR3 sequence is 16 residues long. The V gene end was trimmed by 3 bases and the J gene end by 4 bases; junction bases not matched to a gene: 7. CDR1 MDHEN and CDR2 SYDVKM come from the germline V gene. The CDR3 DNA is TGTGCCAGCAGTTTGCCGCTCGGGACAGGGAATCAGCCCCAGCATTTT. Translating it yields CASSLPLGTGNQPQHF.

This clone turned up a few times. This chain joins TRBV6-1 and TRBJ1-6; 12 bases fit TRBD1. The CDR3 length is 15 residues. Germline V gene data show CDR1 as MNHNS and CDR2 as SASEGT. V dropped 3 bases and J dropped 11; count of bases not matched to a gene: 5. In nucleotides, the CDR3 is TGTGCCAGCAGTGACGCCGGGACAGGGGGCGCACCCCTCCACTTT. This gives the protein CASSDAGTGGAPLHF.

V gene TRBV7-2 combines with J gene TRBJ2-2; perhaps TRBD1 as D (6 bases). The germline V gene encodes CDR1 SGHTA and CDR2 FQGNSA. This CDR3 has 16 amino acids. Trimming cost V 7 bases and J 2 bases, with 17 bases left between them. This chain's CDR3 is CASTPPPDRNTGELFF. CDR3 nucleotide sequence: TGTGCCAGCACCCCACCGCCGGACAGAAACACCGGGGAGCTGTTTTTT.

This clone has just a few counts. The V call is TRBV7-3, the J call TRBJ2-3; D is tentatively TRBD1 or TRBD2 (5 bases each). The CDR3 spans 13 residues. In germline, CDR1 is SGHTA, CDR2 FQGTGA. V was clipped by 5 bases and J by 10 bases, with 16 bases between them. The CDR3 is CASSVEQGTPQYF. The CDR3 nucleotides are TGTGCCAGCAGCGTAGAACAAGGGACGCCGCAGTATTTT.

The gene calls are TRBV9 and TRBJ2-3, with 8 bases lining up with TRBD2. Looked up from germline, CDR1 is SGDLS and CDR2 is YYNGEE. This CDR3 comprises 15 residues. The ends lost 2 bases at V and 4 bases at J; junction bases unmatched: 6. The CDR3 bases are TGTGCCAGCAGCGTTGGCGGGGGGTTATCAGATACGCAGTATTTT. As protein: CASSVGGGLSDTQYF.

This chain joins TRBV18 and TRBJ2-2; the D is unclear. Germline CDR1 reads KGHSH; CDR2 reads LQKENI. Deletions cut 6 bases from V and 1 base from J, with 9 bases between. This CDR3 contains 14 residues. CDR3 loop: CASSLGGNTGELFF. The CDR3 coding sequence is TGTGCCAGCTCCCTCGGTGGGAACACCGGGGAGCTGTTTTTT.

The J gene is TRBJ1-5, the V gene TRBV28, with 7 bases aligning to TRBD1. After removal of 5 bases from V and 7 bases from J, the junction contained 14 bases not matched to a gene. The CDR3 contains 16 residues. Looked up from germline, CDR1 is MDHEN and CDR2 is SYDVKM. This CDR3 is CASSPRQGGVEQPQHF. Written as DNA, the CDR3 is TGTGCCAGCAGTCCGAGACAGGGAGGGGTGGAGCAGCCCCAGCATTTT.

This chain links TRBV7-9 with TRBJ1-4; maybe TRBD1 (6 bases). CDR3 length: 15 residues. The germline V and J ends were trimmed by 4 bases and 3 bases, with 12 bases remaining between them. Germline V gives CDR1 SEHNR, CDR2 FQNEAQ (reference sequence). DNA of the CDR3: TGTGCCAGCAGCTATAACAGGGTAGCTAATGAAAAACTGTTTTTT. Its translation: CASSYNRVANEKLFF.

The chain combines TRBV5-6 with TRBJ2-5; weak D call: TRBD2 (5 bases). The CDR3 sequence is 15 residues long. Trimming left V 3 bases short and J 2 bases short, with 14 bases between. Looked up from germline, CDR1 is SGHDT and CDR2 is YYEEEE. DNA of the CDR3: TGTGCCAGCAGCTCGGAGTGGACGGGGCAAGAGACCCAGTACTTC. The encoded protein is CASSSEWTGQETQYF.

The V and J genes are TRBV6-1 and TRBJ2-1; 8 bases are a match to TRBD2. The CDR3 covers 15 residues. The V and J ends lost 4 bases and 4 bases, in that order; junction bases with no gene match: 6. CDR1 and CDR2 from the germline V gene are MNHNS and SASEGT. DNA of the CDR3: TGTGCCAGCAGTGTCACTAGCGGAGATTACAATGAGCAGTTCTTC. As protein: CASSVTSGDYNEQFF.

The V call is TRBV30, the J call TRBJ1-5; 7 bases are shared with TRBD1. Germline-derived CDR1 and CDR2 are GTSNPN and SVGIG (reference sequence). The trim removed 3 bases at V and 15 bases at J, leaving 17 bases unmatched. This CDR3 contains 14 residues. The CDR3 coding sequence is TGTGCCTGGAGAGACACAGGGGACGGGAGCCTCAGGCATTTT. This codes for CAWRDTGDGSLRHF. Supplemented by reference TRBV30 and TRBJ1-5, the full variable domain reads SQTIHQWPATLVQPVGSPLSLECTVEGTSNPNLYWYRQAAGRGLQLLFYSVGIGQISSEVPQNLSASRPQDRQFILSSKKLLLSDSGFYLCAWRDTGDGSLRHFGDGTRLSIL.

V gene TRBV28 combines with J gene TRBJ2-3; D not certain. Per germline, CDR1 MDHEN and CDR2 SYDVKM. Trimming took 5 bases from V and 1 from J, leaving 13 bases between them. The CDR3 sequence is 15 residues long. CDR3: CASSRTSAGTDTQYF. CDR3 DNA sequence: TGTGCCAGCAGTCGAACCTCAGCCGGCACAGATACGCAGTATTTT.

The V gene is TRBV10-2, the J gene TRBJ1-3; 8 nucleotides line up with TRBD1. CDR1 is WSHSY and CDR2 is SAAADI in the germline V gene. The CDR3 contains 17 residues. Trimming cost V 3 bases and J 2 bases; bases outside gene matches: 9. The CDR3 protein is CASSDGAQGATGNTIYF. CDR3 bases: TGCGCCAGCAGTGATGGGGCCCAGGGGGCAACTGGAAACACCATATATTTT.

This clone was observed a few times. V and J are TRBV7-9 and TRBJ2-4; D gene ambiguous. The CDR3 has 15 amino acids. Germline V lookup: CDR1 SEHNR, CDR2 FQNEAQ (reference sequence). V was cut by 3 bases and J by 0 bases, with 9 bases left in between. CDR3 protein: CASSFSSLAKNIQYF. The CDR3 DNA sequence: TGTGCCAGCAGCTTTAGCAGCCTAGCCAAAAACATTCAGTACTTC.

The J gene is TRBJ2-1, the V gene TRBV6-5; 8 nucleotides line up with TRBD1. Per the germline V gene, CDR1 is MNHEY and CDR2 is SVGAGI. There are 15 residues in the CDR3. The J segment lost 7 bases and the V segment lost 6 bases, leaving 11 bases of the junction unmatched. In DNA, the CDR3 is TGTGCCAGCAGCCCAGGGGGCCGAGGGGGAAATGAGCAGTTCTTC. Protein: CASSPGGRGGNEQFF.

This clone was detected only once. The rearrangement joins TRBV29-1 to TRBJ1-2, with no clear D. V was clipped by 3 bases and J by 1 base, with 15 bases between them. The CDR3 has 15 residues. The germline V gene encodes CDR1 SQVTM and CDR2 ANQGSEA. CDR3 nucleotides: TGCAGCGTTGAGAAGGTGTTCAGCCATAACTATGGCTACACCTTC. It codes for CSVEKVFSHNYGYTF.

Of note for this clone: The same CDR3 arises from other DNA sequences in this sample as well. The chain carries TRBV15 and TRBJ1-1; possible D gene TRBD1, 5 bases. This CDR3 spans 13 amino acids. V lost 2 bases and J lost 1, with 5 bases in between. Germline CDR1 LNHNV, CDR2 YYDKDF (reference sequence). The CDR3 protein is CATSRTGNTEAFF. CDR3 in DNA: TGTGCCACCAGCAGAACAGGGAACACTGAAGCTTTCTTT.